This TCR beta chain derives from a study of CD8 T cells in Susac syndrome. Sequencing of TCR beta was performed on blood CD8+ and CD4+ T cells. RNA amounts of about 0.5 to 1 ug underwent reverse transcription with random hexamers. By means of immunoSEQ multiplex PCR, TCR beta CDR3 spanning 54 Vbeta and 13 Jbeta underwent amplification. TCRdb itself ran the immunoSEQ multiplex PCR reads through MiXCR, one entry per CDR3 protein. The sample has some 300,000 distinct CDR3 sequences, 80% to 90% seen once. General study findings and limits: The study recognized that its TCR sequencing and HLA analysis covered a relatively small number of individuals.

Concerning this clonotype itself: The antigen is not known.

Trimming pared 5 bases from V and 3 bases from J, leaving 10 bases between. Germline CDR1 MNHNS, CDR2 SASEGT. The CDR3 is made up of 13 amino acids. This chain joins TRBV6-1 and TRBJ2-5; D tentatively fits TRBD1 or TRBD2 (5 bases each). The sample was CD8+ T cells from PBMCs. The source of this sequence is a human donor with multiple sclerosis. CDR3 protein: CASSPGTEETQYF. Written as DNA, the CDR3 is TGTGCCAGCAGTCCCGGGACGGAAGAGACCCAGTACTTC.